The sequence of this T cell receptor (beta chain) was determined in a study of PD-1 blockade in classical Hodgkin lymphoma. This CDR3 comprises 11 residues. Trimming cost V 5 bases and J 2 bases, with 4 bases left between them. Per the germline V gene, CDR1 is MDHEN and CDR2 is SYDVKM. Study results and caveats: Newly diagnosed patients were said to have less baseline TCR diversity than healthy donors did.

As for this clone: Its specificity is unknown.

TCRdb's table, derived via immunoSEQ multiplex PCR, lists solely in-frame clones and lacks some. This sample has about 90,000 clones, with 85% to 95% found just once. Each patient experienced a relapse that followed autologous stem cell transplantation, and brentuximab vedotin exposure varied. Best overall response was complete response, partial response or progressive disease in these relapsed/refractory classical Hodgkin lymphoma patients. This rearrangement joins TRBV28 to TRBJ2-7, with D unclear. This specimen consisted of peripheral blood mononuclear cells (PBMCs), obtained before the second cycle of nivolumab. This TCR was recovered from a human donor with classical Hodgkin lymphoma. The CDR3 here is CASSTAYEQYF. CDR3 coding DNA: TGTGCCAGCAGTACAGCCTACGAGCAGTACTTC.